Below are 18 T cell receptor beta chains sequenced from a single sample in a study of shared clonotypes between healthy human individuals. Positive CCR7 selection of CD45RO-negative cells yielded the naive CD8 cells, and terminally differentiated effector memory CD45RA+ cells were excluded. Some clones are missing from TCRdb's copy, which holds only in-frame ones; the method was immunoSEQ multiplex PCR. The sample carries about 820,000 clones, about 91% recorded once. The source material was naive CD8+ T cells sorted from blood. The receptors derive from a young man in good health.

The V call is TRBV29-1, the J call TRBJ2-1; D gene ambiguous. The V and J ends lost 5 bases and 7 bases respectively, with 9 bases between them. Germline V gene lookup returns CDR1 SQVTM and CDR2 ANQGSEA. The CDR3 loop spans 11 amino acids. The DNA for the CDR3 is TGCAGCGTTCTTCGTCGGAATGAGCAGTTCTTC. It translates to CSVLRRNEQFF.

This chain links TRBV11-2 with TRBJ2-7, with 9 bases aligning to TRBD1. In germline, CDR1 is SGHAT, CDR2 FQNNGV. This CDR3 contains 14 residues. Trimming cost V 5 bases and J 6 bases; bases outside gene matches: 8. The CDR3 is CASSPGQGPPEQYF. The CDR3 DNA reads TGTGCCAGCAGCCCGGGACAGGGTCCACCCGAGCAGTACTTC.

V is TRBV29-1 and J is TRBJ2-1, with 9 bases fitting TRBD2. CDR1 and CDR2 from the germline V gene are SQVTM and ANQGSEA. The CDR3 is made up of 13 amino acids. With 7 bases clipped from V and 10 bases from J, the junction kept 11 bases outside the gene matches. CDR3 sequence: CSAEGGRAGEQFF. DNA of the CDR3: TGCAGCGCCGAAGGCGGGAGGGCGGGCGAGCAGTTCTTC.

V is TRBV5-6 and J is TRBJ2-5, with 11 bases matching TRBD2. The CDR3 loop spans 19 amino acids. V was clipped by 5 bases and J by 3 bases; unmatched bases: 18. Germline loops: CDR1 SGHDT, CDR2 YYEEEE. The CDR3 is CASSSTGLAASVVEETQYF. The CDR3 DNA reads TGTGCCAGCAGTTCAACGGGACTAGCGGCTTCAGTGGTAGAAGAGACCCAGTACTTC. Complete variable domain (other parts from reference TRBV5-6 and TRBJ2-5): DAGVTQSPTHLIKTRGQQVTLRCSPKSGHDTVSWYQQALGQGPQFIFQYYEEEERQRGNFPDRFSGHQFPNYSSELNVNALLLGDSALYLCASSSTGLAASVVEETQYFGPGTRLLVL.

The chain joins TRBV5-1 to TRBJ1-4; 7 bases line up with TRBD1. The CDR3 spans 14 residues. V was pared by 0 bases and J by 8 bases, with 4 bases of the junction left unmatched. Per the germline V gene, CDR1 is SGHRS and CDR2 is YFSETQ. The CDR3 bases are TGCGCCAGCAGCTTGGGACAGGGCAAAGAAAAACTGTTTTTT. It translates to CASSLGQGKEKLFF.

The chain joins TRBV5-1 to TRBJ2-7, with D unclear. Germline V CDR1 and CDR2: SGHRS, YFSETQ. Trimming left V 0 bases short and J 4 bases short, with 11 bases between. CDR3 length equals 14 residues. CDR3 in amino acids: CASSLVPGPYEQYF. The CDR3 region has the DNA TGCGCCAGCAGCTTGGTACCTGGGCCATACGAGCAGTACTTC.

This chain joins TRBV2 and TRBJ1-5, with D unclear. Germline V CDR1 and CDR2: SNHLY, FYNNEI. The V and J ends lost 6 bases and 3 bases respectively, with 9 bases between them. This CDR3 spans 13 amino acids. The CDR3 DNA is TGTGCCAGCAGACGGCAGGACAATCAGCCCCAGCATTTT. Translated: CASRRQDNQPQHF.

V is TRBV7-9 and J is TRBJ2-7, with TRBD2 matching over 7 bases. Germline loops: CDR1 SEHNR, CDR2 FQNEAQ (reference sequence). The CDR3 covers 16 residues. V shed 4 bases and J 2 bases; nucleotides not matched to a gene: 11. The CDR3 here is CASSSRGESGTYEQYF. In DNA form, the CDR3 reads TGTGCCAGCAGCTCCCGGGGAGAAAGCGGGACCTACGAGCAGTACTTC. The full variable domain, in which reference TRBV7-9 and TRBJ2-7 provide the parts outside the CDR3, is DTGVSQNPRHKITKRGQNVTFRCDPISEHNRLYWYRQTLGQGPEFLTYFQNEAQLEKSRLLSDRFSAERPKGSFSTLEIQRTEQGDSAMYLCASSSRGESGTYEQYFGPGTRLTVT.

The gene calls are TRBV7-9 and TRBJ2-2; TRBD2 is a possible D gene (5 bases). Between the trimmed V and J ends, which lost 1 base and 1 base, there was a span of 10 bases. Germline-derived CDR1 and CDR2 are SEHNR and FQNEAQ (reference sequence). The CDR3 spans 16 residues. The chain's CDR3 is CASSLGGAENTGELFF. CDR3 nucleotide sequence: TGTGCCAGCAGCTTAGGGGGAGCGGAGAACACCGGGGAGCTGTTTTTT. The variable domain in full, with the rest retrieved from reference TRBV7-9 and TRBJ2-2, is DTGVSQNPRHKITKRGQNVTFRCDPISEHNRLYWYRQTLGQGPEFLTYFQNEAQLEKSRLLSDRFSAERPKGSFSTLEIQRTEQGDSAMYLCASSLGGAENTGELFFGEGSRLTVL.

The chain has TRBV11-2 and TRBJ2-2; 8 nucleotides line up with TRBD2. The J segment lost 8 bases and the V segment lost 9 bases, leaving 5 bases of the junction unmatched. The CDR3 covers 12 residues. CDR1 is SGHAT, CDR2 FQNNGV, per germline. The CDR3 DNA reads as TGTGCCAGTAGCGGGACGTCGGGGGAGCTGTTTTTT. Amino acid sequence: CASSGTSGELFF.

The rearrangement links TRBV21-1 to TRBJ2-7; the table's D call, TRBD1, was not checked against the DNA. TRBV21-1 is given as a pseudogene. This CDR3 comprises 17 residues. CDR3 sequence reads: CASSRRAGAIVSYEQYF. In DNA, the CDR3 is TGTGCCAGCAGCAGACGGGCAGGGGCCATTGTTTCCTACGAGCAGTACTTC.

This chain links TRBV7-6 with TRBJ2-7; unclear D gene. Germline-derived CDR1 and CDR2 are SGHVS and FNYEAQ. V was cut by 1 base and J by 0 bases, with 7 bases left in between. This CDR3 is built from 14 residues. The CDR3 DNA reads as TGTGCCAGCAGCTTAGGAGGTTTCTCCTACGAGCAGTACTTC. This gives the protein CASSLGGFSYEQYF.

The chain combines TRBV7-6 with TRBJ2-7; 12 bases match TRBD2. The CDR3 length is 17 residues. V shed 0 bases and J 4 bases; nucleotides not matched to a gene: 7. Germline V gene data show CDR1 as SGHVS and CDR2 as FNYEAQ. This CDR3 is CASSLAFETSGSYEQYF. For the CDR3, the DNA is TGTGCCAGCAGCTTAGCTTTCGAGACTAGCGGGAGTTACGAGCAGTACTTC. The full variable domain, in which reference TRBV7-6 and TRBJ2-7 provide the parts outside the CDR3, is GAGVSQSPRYKVTKRGQDVALRCDPISGHVSLYWYRQALGQGPEFLTYFNYEAQQDKSGLPNDRFSAERPEGSISTLTIQRTEQRDSAMYRCASSLAFETSGSYEQYFGPGTRLTVT.

This sequence joins TRBV29-1 and TRBJ1-4; tentatively, D is TRBD1 (5 bases). Trimming took 3 bases from V and 12 from J, leaving 14 bases between them. Germline V gene sequence: CDR1 SQVTM, CDR2 ANQGSEA. The CDR3 runs 12 residues. DNA of the CDR3: TGCAGCGTTGAGGGGGACCTGGATGAACTGTTTTTT. Translated: CSVEGDLDELFF.

The CDR3 DNA reads TGCGCCAGCAGCCAAGTCCCGGGCCGCTACGAGCAGTACTTC. Protein: CASSQVPGRYEQYF. This chain connects TRBV4-1 to TRBJ2-7; D gene unclear. CDR1 and CDR2 from the germline V gene are MGHRA and YSYEKL. V was clipped by 1 base and J by 3 bases, with 10 bases between them. The CDR3 consists of 14 residues.

J is TRBJ1-1 and V is TRBV5-1; no clear D. The V gene lost 0 bases and the J gene lost 0 bases, with 3 bases spanning the gap. The CDR3 has 13 residues. From germline, CDR1 is SGHRS and CDR2 YFSETQ. The CDR3 nucleotides read TGCGCCAGCAGCTTGGATATGAACACTGAAGCTTTCTTT. This sequence encodes CASSLDMNTEAFF.

The V and J genes are TRBV5-4 and TRBJ2-1, with TRBD1 as a possible D gene (7 bases). The CDR3 is made up of 17 amino acids. Trimming took 2 bases from V and 9 from J, leaving 24 bases between them. Germline V gene sequence: CDR1 SGHNT, CDR2 YYREEE (reference sequence). CDR3 loop: CASSFTLGGQLVGEQFF. The CDR3 DNA reads as TGTGCCAGCAGCTTCACCCTCGGGGGACAGCTCGTGGGTGAGCAGTTCTTC.

The chain employs TRBV11-3 and TRBJ2-1, with D possibly matching TRBD1 (6 bases). There are 14 residues in the CDR3. Trimming stripped 8 bases from V and 5 bases from J, with 16 bases between. Germline-derived CDR1 and CDR2 are SGHNT and YENEEA. The CDR3 bases are TGTGCCAGCTTTAGACAGGTTACAAACAATGAGCAGTTCTTC. Protein: CASFRQVTNNEQFF.